These 32 T cell receptor beta chains came from one sample sequenced in a study of T-cell reconstitution after alpha-beta-depleted transplantation in children. Construction of the TCRbeta library involved unique molecular identifiers. TCRdb processed the PCR reads anew with MiXCR; each CDR3 protein has one entry. The table records 450,000 to 600,000 distinct CDR3 sequences, over 10% of them present only once. The material was PBMCs, mostly from graft donor cells, obtained 360 days after TCRalphabeta/CD19-depleted stem cell transplant. Receptor source: a male patient aged 10 to 17 who had a stem cell transplant for acute myeloid leukemia, so the T cells may come from the graft donor.

In this sample, this clonotype turned up a few times. The J gene is TRBJ2-5, the V gene TRBV10-3; D gene unclear. The ends were cut back, 3 bases at V and 2 bases at J, with 16 bases in the middle. The CDR3 is 16 amino acids. Germline loops: CDR1 ENHRY, CDR2 SYGVKD. The DNA for the CDR3 is TGTGCCATCAGTGATACCAGGTCCGAGAATCAAGAGACCCAGTACTTC. This translates into CAISDTRSENQETQYF.

The chain uses TRBV28 and TRBJ2-3; TRBD2 is a possible D gene (5 bases). V shed 3 bases and J shed 5 bases, with 21 bases lying between them. Germline V gives CDR1 MDHEN, CDR2 SYDVKM. The CDR3 length is 17 residues. CDR3 coding DNA: TGTGCCAGCAGTTTCCCTGGAAGTGGGAGTAAAGGAGATACGCAGTATTTT. Protein sequence: CASSFPGSGSKGDTQYF.

A few counts support this clonotype. This chain uses TRBV5-1 with TRBJ2-1; 11 bases are a match to TRBD1. Trimming cost V 4 bases and J 6 bases; bases outside gene matches: 6. Germline V gives CDR1 SGHRS, CDR2 YFSETQ. This CDR3 has 15 residues. CDR3 sequence: CASSTDRGRINEQFF. In nucleotides, the CDR3 is TGCGCCAGCAGCACGGACAGGGGGCGCATCAATGAGCAGTTCTTC.

The genes are TRBV5-1 and TRBJ2-1, with a tentative D call TRBD2 (6 bases). Per germline, CDR1 SGHRS and CDR2 YFSETQ. Trimming left V 5 bases short and J 2 bases short, with 17 bases between. CDR3 length: 16 amino acids. CDR3 sequence reads: CASRGAAGSPYNEQFF. Written as DNA, the CDR3 is TGCGCCAGCAGGGGTGCAGCGGGTTCACCCTACAATGAGCAGTTCTTC. The whole variable domain, remainder taken from reference TRBV5-1 and TRBJ2-1, is KAGVTQTPRYLIKTRGQQVTLSCSPISGHRSVSWYQQTPGQGLQFLFEYFSETQRNKGNFPGRFSGRQFSNSRSEMNVSTLELGDSALYLCASRGAAGSPYNEQFFGPGTRLTVL.

This clonotype was recorded a few times. This chain links TRBV12-3 or TRBV12-4 with TRBJ2-7; 7 nucleotides agree with TRBD2. This CDR3 region has 16 residues. V shed 3 bases, J shed 4 bases, and the junction held 12 bases outside the gene matches. The DNA for the CDR3 is TGTGCCAGCAGTTTTGTGGGAGGGCCCCCTCCGTACGAGCAGTACTTC. Its translation: CASSFVGGPPPYEQYF.

This clonotype was picked up a small number of times. The CDR3 nucleotides read TGTGCCAGCAGTTACCGCCGGGACAGAAGGTACCAAGAGACCCAGTACTTC. It encodes CASSYRRDRRYQETQYF. The chain joins TRBV6-5 to TRBJ2-5; TRBD1 aligns across 7 bases. Germline V gene lookup returns CDR1 MNHEY and CDR2 SVGAGI. After removal of 2 bases from V and 0 bases from J, the junction contained 9 bases not matched to a gene. The CDR3 has 17 residues.

The chain employs TRBV2 and TRBJ1-1; D ambiguous. Trimming left V 9 bases short and J 4 bases short, with 3 bases between. Germline V gives CDR1 SNHLY, CDR2 FYNNEI. CDR3 length equals 9 residues. CDR3 coding DNA: TGTGCCAGTCTCACTGAAGCTTTCTTT. This sequence encodes CASLTEAFF.

The CDR3 DNA reads TGTGCCAGCAGCTTATGGAATGTGATAGGGAATGAGCAGTTCTTC. It encodes CASSLWNVIGNEQFF. V usage is TRBV11-2 and J usage is TRBJ2-1; unclear D gene. The V end was cut by 2 bases, the J end by 7 bases, with 15 bases between. The V gene's germline CDR1 is SGHAT and CDR2 FQNNGV. There are 15 residues in the CDR3.

DNA for the CDR3: TGTGCCAGCAGTTACAGAGGGCAGGATTACGAGCAGTACTTC. It yields the protein CASSYRGQDYEQYF. This chain uses TRBV6-5 with TRBJ2-7; D is possibly TRBD2 (5 bases). Trimming removed 2 bases from V and 4 bases from J, with 12 bases in between. Germline V gene data show CDR1 as MNHEY and CDR2 as SVGAGI. The CDR3 runs 14 residues.

This clonotype was observed a few times. The V gene is TRBV28, the J gene TRBJ2-1; TRBD2 agrees at 10 bases. CDR3 length: 16 amino acids. The ends lost 4 bases at V and 6 bases at J; junction bases unmatched: 9. Germline V gene lookup returns CDR1 MDHEN and CDR2 SYDVKM. The CDR3 protein is CASSSPGTSVVNEQFF. The CDR3 DNA reads TGTGCCAGCAGTTCTCCGGGGACTAGCGTAGTCAATGAGCAGTTCTTC. The full variable domain, with the rest looked up from reference TRBV28 and TRBJ2-1, is DVKVTQSSRYLVKRTGEKVFLECVQDMDHENMFWYRQDPGLGLRLIYFSYDVKMKEKGDIPEGYSVSREKKERFSLILESASTNQTSMYLCASSSPGTSVVNEQFFGPGTRLTVL.

Comment on this clonotype: This could be a read error, since a much larger clone is one nucleotide away. V usage is TRBV6-2 or TRBV6-3 and J usage is TRBJ2-1; 9 positions agree with TRBD1. V shed 7 bases, J shed 15 bases, and the junction held 10 bases outside the gene matches. The CDR3 has 12 amino acids. Germline V gene lookup returns CDR1 MNHEY and CDR2 SVGEGT. Here the CDR3 reads CASTLDRGKRFF. The CDR3 nucleotides are TGTGCCAGCACCTTGGACAGGGGCAAGCGGTTCTTC.

The chain carries TRBV10-3 and TRBJ2-2, with 9 bases that match TRBD2. The CDR3 has 18 amino acids. The V segment lost 3 bases and the J segment 7 bases; nucleotides outside the gene matches: 15. Germline CDR1 reads ENHRY; CDR2 reads SYGVKD. The CDR3 loop is CAISDTGGSGSFFGELFF. The CDR3, as DNA: TGTGCCATCAGTGATACCGGGGGTAGCGGGAGCTTCTTCGGGGAGCTGTTTTTT.

The rearrangement links TRBV28 to TRBJ2-1; TRBD1 agrees at 9 bases. Germline trimming cut 4 bases from V and 9 bases from J; bases unmatched to any gene: 13. Germline CDR1 is MDHEN and CDR2 is SYDVKM. The CDR3 length is 16 residues. CDR3 coding DNA: TGTGCCAGCAGTTACTATTTGGGACAGGGTAATGCTGAGCAGTTCTTC. It encodes CASSYYLGQGNAEQFF.

This clonotype showed up just a few times. The chain joins TRBV29-1 to TRBJ2-3, with D possibly matching TRBD1 (6 bases). V was shortened by 5 bases and J by 1 base, with 16 bases between the two germline ends. Germline V lookup: CDR1 SQVTM, CDR2 ANQGSEA. This CDR3 has 15 amino acids. This CDR3 is CSVPMGDIGTDTQYF. The CDR3 nucleotides read TGCAGCGTTCCAATGGGGGACATCGGCACAGATACGCAGTATTTT.

In this sample, this clonotype turned up a few times. One junction end does not reproduce the germline sequence, and a read error may be involved. This chain links TRBV28 with TRBJ2-3; 13 bases line up with TRBD2. The CDR3 has 14 amino acids. Germline CDR1 reads MDHEN; CDR2 reads SYDVKM. This CDR3 reads CASSPSGLAGVAIF. DNA of the CDR3: TGTGCCAGCAGTCCTAGTGGACTAGCGGGAGTAGCCATATTT.

The V call is TRBV6-2 or TRBV6-3, the J call TRBJ2-2; D remains unclear. V dropped 6 bases and J dropped 0 bases, with 23 bases sitting between them. Germline CDR1 reads MNHEY; CDR2 reads SVGEGT. This CDR3 region has 19 residues. CDR3 loop: CASSLWAGPDPANTGELFF. The CDR3 coding sequence is TGTGCCAGCAGCTTATGGGCTGGCCCGGACCCTGCGAACACCGGGGAGCTGTTTTTT.

The genes are TRBV18 and TRBJ2-5; D is uncertain. The length of the CDR3 is 14 residues. Looked up from germline, CDR1 is KGHSH and CDR2 is LQKENI. V was pared by 6 bases and J by 4 bases, with 15 bases between. The CDR3 sequence is CASSPVNAGETQYF. The CDR3 nucleotides read TGTGCCAGCTCCCCGGTGAATGCCGGAGAGACCCAGTACTTC.

This clonotype was detected ten times or more. The chain's CDR3 is CASSPRSAGATTDTQYF. CDR3 nucleotide sequence: TGTGCCAGCAGCCCGCGGTCCGCAGGGGCCACCACAGATACGCAGTATTTT. This rearrangement joins TRBV28 to TRBJ2-3; D is possibly TRBD1 (6 bases). CDR3 length equals 17 residues. Trimming stripped 6 bases from V and 2 bases from J, with 21 bases between. Germline assignment: CDR1 MDHEN and CDR2 SYDVKM.

This clonotype was recorded at least ten times. This chain connects TRBV12-3 or TRBV12-4 to TRBJ2-5; D may be TRBD2 (6 bases). CDR3 length: 15 residues. Trimming took 5 bases from V and 2 from J, leaving 15 bases between them. This CDR3 reads CASSPRRDPQETQYF. DNA of the CDR3: TGTGCCAGCAGTCCCAGGCGGGACCCTCAAGAGACCCAGTACTTC.

At least ten counts were recorded for this clonotype. This chain links TRBV4-3 with TRBJ2-1; D gene ambiguous. The CDR3 totals 16 residues. CDR1 is LGHNA and CDR2 is YSLEER in the germline V gene. The V end lost 0 bases, the J end lost 6 bases, and 15 bases lay between the germline ends. The CDR3 spells CASSQDRAFPSNEQFF. The DNA for the CDR3 is TGCGCCAGCAGCCAAGATCGAGCCTTCCCTAGCAATGAGCAGTTCTTC.

This clonotype was counted between two and nine times. The rearrangement links TRBV25-1 to TRBJ1-5; no clear D gene. This CDR3 contains 12 residues. Trimming shortened V by 2 bases and J by 9 bases, and 8 bases separated the two germline ends. In germline, CDR1 is MGHDK, CDR2 SYGVNS. The CDR3 reads CASSEPVGPQHF. In nucleotides, the CDR3 is TGTGCCAGCAGTGAACCGGTGGGGCCCCAGCATTTT. Based on the CDR3 plus reference TRBV25-1 and TRBJ1-5, the full variable domain is EADIYQTPRYLVIGTGKKITLECSQTMGHDKMYWYQQDPGMELHLIHYSYGVNSTEKGDLSSESTVSRIRTEHFPLTLESARPSHTSQYLCASSEPVGPQHFGDGTRLSIL.

This clonotype occurred many times. This chain connects TRBV28 to TRBJ1-5; 9 bases fit TRBD1. There are 15 residues in the CDR3. Germline CDR1 MDHEN, CDR2 SYDVKM. Trimming at V came to 5 bases and at J to 2 bases, leaving 4 bases not matched to a gene. The CDR3 here is CASSEQGAGNQPQHF. The DNA of the CDR3 is TGTGCCAGCAGTGAACAGGGGGCCGGCAATCAGCCCCAGCATTTT.

This clonotype was detected a few times. J is TRBJ2-1 and V is TRBV4-3; unclear D gene. V gave up 4 bases and J gave up 8 bases, with 18 bases separating them. Germline-derived CDR1 and CDR2 are LGHNA and YSLEER. The CDR3 has 15 residues. CDR3 loop: CASSRPDLPGDEQFF. CDR3 nucleotide sequence: TGCGCCAGCAGCCGCCCAGACCTACCGGGCGATGAGCAGTTCTTC.

In its sample, this clonotype was seen a few times. V gene TRBV5-1 combines with J gene TRBJ1-2; D uncertain. Germline-derived CDR1 and CDR2 are SGHRS and YFSETQ. The V end was cut by 3 bases, the J end by 0 bases, with 21 bases between. This CDR3 spans 18 amino acids. In nucleotides, the CDR3 is TGCGCCAGCAGCTCACGACGGCCAGGCGATTTCACTAACTATGGCTACACCTTC. Translating gives CASSSRRPGDFTNYGYTF.

This clonotype was seen a handful of times. This CDR3 reads CALRTSGDGELFF. In DNA, the CDR3 is TGTGCCTTACGGACTTCAGGGGACGGGGAGCTGTTTTTT. This chain uses TRBV28 with TRBJ2-2; weak D call: TRBD1 (6 bases). CDR1 is MDHEN and CDR2 is SYDVKM in the germline V gene. V was trimmed by 11 bases and J by 7 bases, leaving 17 bases between them. The length of the CDR3 is 13 residues.

V usage is TRBV6-1 and J usage is TRBJ2-7; TRBD2 agrees at 10 bases. Trimming at V came to 6 bases and at J to 4 bases, leaving 6 bases not matched to a gene. The V gene's germline CDR1 is MNHNS and CDR2 SASEGT. This CDR3 spans 14 amino acids. The CDR3 loop reads CASRFGTSAYEQYF. CDR3 nucleotide sequence: TGTGCCAGCAGATTCGGGACTAGCGCGTACGAGCAGTACTTC.

There are a few counts of this clonotype. J is TRBJ2-3 and V is TRBV4-3; 13 nucleotides agree with TRBD2. This CDR3 is 16 amino acids long. Germline values: CDR1 LGHNA, CDR2 YSLEER. The J segment lost 15 bases and the V segment lost 0 bases, leaving 12 bases of the junction unmatched. CDR3 region: CASSQDTGLAGLLPYF. The CDR3, as DNA: TGCGCCAGCAGCCAAGATACGGGACTAGCGGGACTCCTCCCCTATTTT.

This clonotype occurred many times. The CDR3 region has the DNA TGCAGCGTTTCCCTGGCGGGAGGGCCGAATGAGCAGTTCTTC. Translation: CSVSLAGGPNEQFF. V gene TRBV29-1 combines with J gene TRBJ2-1, with TRBD2 matching over 9 bases. With V trimmed by 5 bases and J by 7 bases, 9 bases remained unmatched. This CDR3 spans 14 amino acids. Looked up from germline, CDR1 is SQVTM and CDR2 is ANQGSEA.

The sample holds many counts of this clonotype. This chain joins TRBV29-1 and TRBJ2-2; 9 nucleotides match TRBD2. Losses at the gene ends were 7 bases for V and 0 bases for J; bases not matched to a gene: 3. The CDR3 runs 14 residues. Germline-derived CDR1 and CDR2 are SQVTM and ANQGSEA. In nucleotides, the CDR3 is TGCAGCGCCAGACTAGCGGCGAACACCGGGGAGCTGTTTTTT. Translating gives CSARLAANTGELFF.

This clonotype appeared a few times. V is TRBV11-2 and J is TRBJ2-1; maybe TRBD2 (6 bases). CDR1 and CDR2 from the germline V gene are SGHAT and FQNNGV. With 0 bases removed from V and 4 bases from J, the gap between germline ends came to 13 bases. The CDR3 contains 16 residues. CDR3 sequence (DNA): TGTGCCAGCAGCTTAGAACCTAGCGCAATATACAATGAGCAGTTCTTC. Translating gives CASSLEPSAIYNEQFF.

Ten or more counts support this clonotype. J is TRBJ2-5 and V is TRBV29-1; weak D call: TRBD2 (5 bases). This CDR3 has 12 amino acids. Deletions cut 5 bases from V and 5 bases from J, with 12 bases between. CDR1 is SQVTM and CDR2 is ANQGSEA in the germline V gene. The CDR3, as DNA: TGCAGCGTTAAGGAGGTCGGGGAGACCCAGTACTTC. Protein product: CSVKEVGETQYF.

The chain carries TRBV5-4 and TRBJ2-1; D perhaps matches TRBD2 (6 bases). CDR3 length equals 15 residues. V was cut by 0 bases and J by 7 bases, with 14 bases left in between. Germline V gene data show CDR1 as SGHNT and CDR2 as YYREEE (reference sequence). The chain's CDR3 is CASSLVLLADNEQFF. The DNA of the CDR3 is TGTGCCAGCAGCTTGGTTTTACTAGCTGATAATGAGCAGTTCTTC.